Listed here is a single TCR beta chain. Which antigen it targets is not known. No base-level quality is on record; no much larger clone is a single base apart. The immunoSEQ Assay, a bias-controlled multiplex PCR, was used to amplify TCRbeta CDR3 regions from genomic DNA. In the paper's pipeline: The number of nucleated cells in each sample was estimated from the amplification of reference gene primers within the assay. To quantify the absolute abundance of each unique TCRbeta CDR3 rearrangement, sequence reads were collapsed and filtered. For each sample, productive Simpson clonality was calculated as the square root of Simpson's diversity index over productive rearrangements. Held by TCRdb, this immuneACCESS table contains in-frame sequences only and omits some clones. Under half of the omission traces to an unresolved V gene where checked; the cause of the rest is unknown. The DNA gave D and trimming, while V, J and clone size come from that table. For this sample the table gives hundreds of thousands of clones, of which almost 90% were detected only once. The ten largest make up over 13% of the sample.

This entry comes from a study of blood T cell repertoires in COVID-19 (dated by TCRdb to 2018 to 2020). Describing the broader study: Collaborator samples came from the United States, Italy and Spain and covered acute and convalescent phases of COVID-19. The prospective study material was composed of cDNA or gDNA derived from T cells, B-cell-depleted T cells, or PBMCs. HLA class I and class II types, where available, came from metadata supplied by the sample provider rather than from assay-based typing. The repertoires were made available in a free public database intended to serve as a resource for research on the immune response to SARS-CoV-2. The dataset comprised deeply sampled blood TCRbeta repertoires from subjects exposed to, actively infected with, or recovered from COVID-19. The samples were drawn from the first 160 participants of the ongoing ImmuneRACE study and from 950 to 1,500 subjects provided by 6 global collaborators. A de-identified subject ID, COVID-19 status, age in years and sex were almost always included in the sample metadata. What the work shows at the level of the full study, not this receptor alone: Clinical and demographic metadata were provided uncurated, with the amount varying by source and participant.

Enrolling through a virtual design, the prospective study's participants ranged in age from roughly 18 to 90 years and lived across 24 United States geographic areas. To assign participants to cohorts, the prospective study relied on clinical history that participants themselves reported in a screening survey and a study questionnaire. Exposed participants had been in contact with someone with a PCR-confirmed or clinician-diagnosed COVID-19 case within 2 weeks of study entry. Mobile phlebotomists in the prospective study collected whole blood, serum and a nasopharyngeal or oropharyngeal swab from every participant. Prospective study participants could optionally give additional blood draws and questionnaires over a 2-month period. Blood samples from the prospective study were shipped frozen or at room temperature prior to DNA extraction. The CDR3, from cysteine to phenylalanine, totals 13 residues. Kept here is only the CDR3 DNA, which spans 39 bases and is read in frame from base 1. From a lookup of the germline V gene (reference sequence), CDR1 and CDR2 are WNHNN and SYGVQD. For this chain, trimming is 6 bases at the V end and 1 base at the J end, and the number of junction bases without a gene match is 0.

This receptor was obtained from a man aged 25-45 years who had been exposed to COVID-19. Sequencing was done on a sample of PBMCs or T cells enriched from blood (not recorded which). The V gene is TRBV10-1 and the J gene is TRBJ2-1; 7 bases in the middle match TRBD2. The CDR3 amino acid sequence is: CASRGGSYNEQFF. The nucleotide sequence is given as TGCGCCAGCAGGGGGGGGTCCTACAATGAGCAGTTCTTC.